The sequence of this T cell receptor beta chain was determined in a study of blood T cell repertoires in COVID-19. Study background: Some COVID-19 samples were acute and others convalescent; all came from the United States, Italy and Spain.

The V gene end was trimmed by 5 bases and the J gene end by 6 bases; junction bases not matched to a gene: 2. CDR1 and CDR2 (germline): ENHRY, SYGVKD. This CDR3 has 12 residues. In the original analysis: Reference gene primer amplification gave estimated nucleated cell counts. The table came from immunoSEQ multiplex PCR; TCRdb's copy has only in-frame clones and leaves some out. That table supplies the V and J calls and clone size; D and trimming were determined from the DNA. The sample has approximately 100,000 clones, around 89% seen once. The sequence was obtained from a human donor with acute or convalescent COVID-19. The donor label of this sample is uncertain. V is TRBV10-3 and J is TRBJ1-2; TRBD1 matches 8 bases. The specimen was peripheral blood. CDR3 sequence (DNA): TGTGCCATCAGTCGGACAGGGAATGGCTACACCTTC. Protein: CAISRTGNGYTF.